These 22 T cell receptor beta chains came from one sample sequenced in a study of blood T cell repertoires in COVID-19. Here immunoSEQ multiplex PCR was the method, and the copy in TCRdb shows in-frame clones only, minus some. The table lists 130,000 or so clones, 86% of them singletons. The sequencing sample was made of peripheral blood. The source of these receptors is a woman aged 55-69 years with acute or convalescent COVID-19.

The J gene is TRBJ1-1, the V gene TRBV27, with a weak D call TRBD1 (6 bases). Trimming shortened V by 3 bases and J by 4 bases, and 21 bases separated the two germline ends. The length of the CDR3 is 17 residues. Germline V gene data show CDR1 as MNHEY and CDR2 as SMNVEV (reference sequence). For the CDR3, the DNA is TGTGCCAGCAGTTTTGACGTGGGCAGGGGATCCCGCACTGAAGCTTTCTTT. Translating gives CASSFDVGRGSRTEAFF.

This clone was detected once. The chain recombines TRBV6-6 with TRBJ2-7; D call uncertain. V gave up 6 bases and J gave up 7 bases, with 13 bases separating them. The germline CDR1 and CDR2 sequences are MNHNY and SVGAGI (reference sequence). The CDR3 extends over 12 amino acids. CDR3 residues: CASRASLWEQYF. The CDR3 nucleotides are TGTGCCAGCAGAGCCTCCCTTTGGGAGCAGTACTTC.

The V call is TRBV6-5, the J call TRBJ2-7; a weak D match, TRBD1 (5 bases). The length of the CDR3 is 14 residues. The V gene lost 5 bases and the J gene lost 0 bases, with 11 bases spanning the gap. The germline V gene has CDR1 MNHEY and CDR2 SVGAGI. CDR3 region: CASSPDKSSYEQYF. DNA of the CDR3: TGTGCCAGCAGTCCGGACAAGAGCTCCTACGAGCAGTACTTC.

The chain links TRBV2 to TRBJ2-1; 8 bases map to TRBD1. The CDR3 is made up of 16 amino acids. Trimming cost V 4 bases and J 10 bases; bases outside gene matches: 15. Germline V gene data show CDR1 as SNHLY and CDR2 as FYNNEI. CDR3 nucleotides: TGTGCCAGCAGTGGGCAGGGGGCTAAAGGGGGAAACGAGCAGTTCTTC. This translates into CASSGQGAKGGNEQFF.

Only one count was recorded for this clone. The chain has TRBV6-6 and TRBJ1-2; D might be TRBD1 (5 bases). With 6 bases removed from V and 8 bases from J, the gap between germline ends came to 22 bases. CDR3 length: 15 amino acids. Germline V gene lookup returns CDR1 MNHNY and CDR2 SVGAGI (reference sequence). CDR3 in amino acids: CASRTPRDSHGGYTF. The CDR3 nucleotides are TGTGCCAGCAGAACCCCGCGGGACTCCCATGGGGGCTACACCTTC.

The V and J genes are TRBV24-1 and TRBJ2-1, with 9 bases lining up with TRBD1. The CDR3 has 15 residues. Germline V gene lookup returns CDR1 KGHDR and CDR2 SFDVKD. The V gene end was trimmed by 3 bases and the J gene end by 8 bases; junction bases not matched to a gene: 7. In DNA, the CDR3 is TGTGCCACCAGTGATACGGGACAGGGCTTCGATGAGCAGTTCTTC. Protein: CATSDTGQGFDEQFF.

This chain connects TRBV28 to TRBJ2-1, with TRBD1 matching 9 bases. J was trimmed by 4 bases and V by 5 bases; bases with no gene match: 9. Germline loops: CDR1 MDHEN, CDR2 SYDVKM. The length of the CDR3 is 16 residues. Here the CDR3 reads CASSLPGTGQYNEQFF. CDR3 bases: TGTGCCAGCAGTCTACCGGGGACAGGGCAATACAATGAGCAGTTCTTC.

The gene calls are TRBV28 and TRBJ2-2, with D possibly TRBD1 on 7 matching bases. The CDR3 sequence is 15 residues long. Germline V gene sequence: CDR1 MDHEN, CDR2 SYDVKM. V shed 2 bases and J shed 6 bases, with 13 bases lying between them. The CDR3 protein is CASSLLRRGPGELFF. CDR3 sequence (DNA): TGTGCCAGCAGTTTACTCAGGAGGGGGCCCGGGGAGCTGTTTTTT.

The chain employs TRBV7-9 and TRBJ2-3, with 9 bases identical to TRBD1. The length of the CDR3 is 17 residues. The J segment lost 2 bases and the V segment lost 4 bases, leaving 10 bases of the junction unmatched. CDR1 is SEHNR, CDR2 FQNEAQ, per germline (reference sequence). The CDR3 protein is CASSSPGTGTYTDTQYF. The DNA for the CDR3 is TGTGCCAGCAGCTCGCCCGGGACAGGGACTTACACAGATACGCAGTATTTT.

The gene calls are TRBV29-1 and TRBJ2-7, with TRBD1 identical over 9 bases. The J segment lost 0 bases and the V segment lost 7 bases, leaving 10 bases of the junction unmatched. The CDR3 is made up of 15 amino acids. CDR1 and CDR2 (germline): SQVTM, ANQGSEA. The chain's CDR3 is CSAEAGTGSSYEQYF. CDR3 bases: TGCAGCGCCGAGGCAGGGACAGGGAGCTCCTACGAGCAGTACTTC.

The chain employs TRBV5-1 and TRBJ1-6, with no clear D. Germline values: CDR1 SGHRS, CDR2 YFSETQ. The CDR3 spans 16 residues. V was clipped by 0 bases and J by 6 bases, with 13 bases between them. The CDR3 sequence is CASSLAVGASNSPLHF. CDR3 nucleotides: TGCGCCAGCAGCTTGGCCGTGGGAGCCTCTAATTCACCCCTCCACTTT.

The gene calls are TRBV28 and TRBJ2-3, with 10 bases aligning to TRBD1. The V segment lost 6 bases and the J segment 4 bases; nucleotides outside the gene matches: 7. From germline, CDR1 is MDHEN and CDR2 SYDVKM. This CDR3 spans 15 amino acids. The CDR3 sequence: CASSHDRGPSDTQYF. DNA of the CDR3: TGTGCCAGCAGCCACGACAGGGGGCCATCAGATACGCAGTATTTT.

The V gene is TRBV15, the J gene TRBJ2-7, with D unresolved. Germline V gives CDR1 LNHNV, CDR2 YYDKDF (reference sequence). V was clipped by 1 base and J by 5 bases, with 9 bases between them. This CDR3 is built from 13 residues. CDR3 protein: CATSRAGGDEQYF. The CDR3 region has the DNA TGTGCCACCAGCAGAGCGGGTGGCGACGAGCAGTACTTC.

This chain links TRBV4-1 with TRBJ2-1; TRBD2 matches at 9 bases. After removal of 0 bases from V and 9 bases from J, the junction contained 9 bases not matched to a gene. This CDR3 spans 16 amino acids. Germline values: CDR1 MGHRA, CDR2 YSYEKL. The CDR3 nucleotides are TGCGCCAGCAGCCAAGAAACCGGACTAGCGCTCGGTGAGCAGTTCTTC. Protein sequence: CASSQETGLALGEQFF.

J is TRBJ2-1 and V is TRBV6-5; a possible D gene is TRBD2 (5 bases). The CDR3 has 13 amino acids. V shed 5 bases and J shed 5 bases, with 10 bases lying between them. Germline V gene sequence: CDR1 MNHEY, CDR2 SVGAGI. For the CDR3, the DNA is TGTGCCAGCAGTCGCGGGCCGCACAATGAGCAGTTCTTC. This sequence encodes CASSRGPHNEQFF.

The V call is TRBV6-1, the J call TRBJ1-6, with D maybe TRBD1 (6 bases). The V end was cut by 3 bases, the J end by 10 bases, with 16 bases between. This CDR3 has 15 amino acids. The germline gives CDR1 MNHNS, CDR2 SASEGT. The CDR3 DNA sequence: TGTGCCAGCAGTGACCCACAGGGTCGCGGGTCACCCCTCCACTTT. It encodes CASSDPQGRGSPLHF.

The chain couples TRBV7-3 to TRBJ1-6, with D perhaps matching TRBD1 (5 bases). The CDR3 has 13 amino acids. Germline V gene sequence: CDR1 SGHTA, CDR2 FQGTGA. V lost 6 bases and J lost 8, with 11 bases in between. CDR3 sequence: CASSTTGDSPLHF. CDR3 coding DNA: TGTGCCAGCAGTACTACAGGTGATTCACCCCTCCACTTT.

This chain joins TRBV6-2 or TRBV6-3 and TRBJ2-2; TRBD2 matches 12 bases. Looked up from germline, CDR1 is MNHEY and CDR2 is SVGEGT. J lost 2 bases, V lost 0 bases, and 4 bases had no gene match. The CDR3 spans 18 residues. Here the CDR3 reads CASSYSPSGGVNTGELFF. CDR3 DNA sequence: TGTGCCAGCAGTTACTCGCCTAGCGGGGGGGTTAACACCGGGGAGCTGTTTTTT.

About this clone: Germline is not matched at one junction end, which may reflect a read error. This CDR3 reads CASSLDGTAWLHLF. CDR3 DNA: TGTGCCAGCAGCTTGGACGGGACAGCATGGCTACACCTGTTC. The V call is TRBV5-8, the J call TRBJ1-2; TRBD1 matches 7 bases. The CDR3 totals 14 residues. Germline lookup yields CDR1 SGHTS and CDR2 YDEGEE.

The CDR3 DNA follows: TGTGCCAGCAAGGGACTAGGTCCAGATACGCAGTATTTT. The encoded protein is CASKGLGPDTQYF. The chain carries TRBV3-1 (or the pseudogene TRBV3-2) and TRBJ2-3; 8 nucleotides agree with TRBD2. Germline loops: CDR1 LGHDT, CDR2 YNNKEL (reference sequence). V was pared by 7 bases and J by 4 bases, with 4 bases of the junction left unmatched. The CDR3 contains 13 residues.

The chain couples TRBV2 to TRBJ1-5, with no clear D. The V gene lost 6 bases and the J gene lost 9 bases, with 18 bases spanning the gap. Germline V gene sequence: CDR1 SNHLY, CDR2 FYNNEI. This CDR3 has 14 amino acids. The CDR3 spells CASRADTGGGPQHF. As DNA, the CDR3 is TGTGCCAGCAGGGCAGACACGGGAGGAGGGCCCCAGCATTTT.

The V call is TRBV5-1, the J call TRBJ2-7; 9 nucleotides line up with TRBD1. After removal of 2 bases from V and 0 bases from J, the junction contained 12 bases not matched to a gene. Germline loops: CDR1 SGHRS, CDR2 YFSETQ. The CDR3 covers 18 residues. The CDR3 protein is CASSFFSPGQGLSYEQYF. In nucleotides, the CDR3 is TGCGCCAGCAGCTTTTTTTCCCCGGGACAGGGCCTCTCCTACGAGCAGTACTTC.